These 9 T cell receptor beta chains were all obtained from the same sample, sequenced in a study of cytomegalovirus exposure and HLA in healthy donors. In the PCR, 60 Vbeta and 13 Jbeta primers were used. TCRdb's copy holds only in-frame clones and misses some; the assay was immunoSEQ multiplex PCR. The data hold about 100,000 clones, with 70% to 80% observed a single time. Sequenced: PBMCs. These receptors came from a woman aged 55-75 years in good health and CMV-seropositive.

The chain links TRBV14 to TRBJ1-1, with 7 bases that match TRBD1. V shed 4 bases, J shed 7 bases, and the junction held 12 bases outside the gene matches. CDR1 SGHDN and CDR2 FVKESK come from the germline V gene. The CDR3 is 15 residues long. The CDR3 is CASSRRQGKQSEAFF. The DNA of the CDR3 is TGTGCCAGCAGCCGGAGACAGGGCAAACAAAGTGAAGCTTTCTTT.

The J gene is TRBJ1-2, the V gene TRBV18; D unclear. V lost 3 bases, J lost 3 bases, and 8 bases lay in between. CDR1 KGHSH and CDR2 LQKENI come from the germline V gene. The CDR3 is 13 amino acids. CDR3 bases: TGTGCCAGCTCACCGGAGGACGACTATGGCTACACCTTC. Amino acids: CASSPEDDYGYTF.

The CDR3 loop reads CATSRAWGGPQETQYF. The DNA for the CDR3 is TGTGCCACCAGCAGGGCCTGGGGGGGACCCCAAGAGACCCAGTACTTC. The chain is built from TRBV15 and TRBJ2-5; TRBD2 aligns across 7 bases. V was pared by 3 bases and J by 1 base, with 8 bases of the junction left unmatched. Germline V gene data show CDR1 as LNHNV and CDR2 as YYDKDF (reference sequence). This CDR3 contains 16 residues.

V usage is TRBV29-1 and J usage is TRBJ2-1; 7 bases map to TRBD2. Germline lookup yields CDR1 SQVTM and CDR2 ANQGSEA. The CDR3 sequence is 13 residues long. Unmatched junction bases numbered 5, after V lost 4 bases and J lost 5 bases. The CDR3 DNA reads TGCAGCGTTGTACTAGCGCCGCACAATGAGCAGTTCTTC. Its protein product is CSVVLAPHNEQFF.

At least ten counts were recorded for this clone. The chain combines TRBV6-5 with TRBJ1-1, with 7 bases that match TRBD1. The CDR3 is made up of 15 amino acids. V trimming: 5 bases; J trimming: 5 bases; junction bases outside the gene matches: 11. CDR1 MNHEY and CDR2 SVGAGI come from the germline V gene. CDR3 sequence (DNA): TGTGCCAGCAGTCCCCTAAGAGGGGGCCGGACTGAAGCTTTCTTT. This sequence encodes CASSPLRGGRTEAFF.

This sequence joins TRBV13 and TRBJ1-1, with D possibly being TRBD1 (6 bases). This CDR3 has 13 amino acids. CDR1 PRHDT and CDR2 FYEKMQ come from the germline V gene (reference sequence). V shed 4 bases and J shed 11 bases, with 17 bases lying between them. The CDR3 spells CASSYDGGLDAFF. CDR3 bases: TGTGCCAGCAGCTATGACGGGGGGCTAGATGCTTTCTTT.

This clone was counted a few times. This sample includes further DNA sequences coding for the same CDR3. The CDR3 DNA follows: TGTGCCAGCAGCCCGACTAGCCTAGACTACGAGCAGTACTTC. This gives the protein CASSPTSLDYEQYF. This sequence joins TRBV7-2 and TRBJ2-7; 7 bases are shared with TRBD2. The CDR3 spans 14 residues. After removal of 5 bases from V and 3 bases from J, the junction contained 7 bases not matched to a gene. The germline V gene has CDR1 SGHTA and CDR2 FQGNSA.

The V and J genes are TRBV10-2 and TRBJ2-7; TRBD2 matches 13 bases. The V gene's germline CDR1 is WSHSY and CDR2 SAAADI. The CDR3 runs to 16 residues. With V trimmed by 6 bases and J by 2 bases, 7 bases remained unmatched. CDR3: CASRETTSGRAYEQYF. The CDR3 nucleotides read TGCGCCAGCAGGGAAACTACTAGCGGGAGGGCCTACGAGCAGTACTTC.

This clone showed up just once. The chain couples TRBV7-6 to TRBJ2-7; 8 nucleotides align to TRBD1. The CDR3 totals 13 residues. Trimming removed 5 bases from V and 5 bases from J; junction bases left unmatched: 5. Germline V gene data show CDR1 as SGHVS and CDR2 as FNYEAQ. CDR3 in DNA: TGTGCCAGCAGCCCCGACAGGGGCCACGAGCAGTACTTC. Amino acids: CASSPDRGHEQYF.